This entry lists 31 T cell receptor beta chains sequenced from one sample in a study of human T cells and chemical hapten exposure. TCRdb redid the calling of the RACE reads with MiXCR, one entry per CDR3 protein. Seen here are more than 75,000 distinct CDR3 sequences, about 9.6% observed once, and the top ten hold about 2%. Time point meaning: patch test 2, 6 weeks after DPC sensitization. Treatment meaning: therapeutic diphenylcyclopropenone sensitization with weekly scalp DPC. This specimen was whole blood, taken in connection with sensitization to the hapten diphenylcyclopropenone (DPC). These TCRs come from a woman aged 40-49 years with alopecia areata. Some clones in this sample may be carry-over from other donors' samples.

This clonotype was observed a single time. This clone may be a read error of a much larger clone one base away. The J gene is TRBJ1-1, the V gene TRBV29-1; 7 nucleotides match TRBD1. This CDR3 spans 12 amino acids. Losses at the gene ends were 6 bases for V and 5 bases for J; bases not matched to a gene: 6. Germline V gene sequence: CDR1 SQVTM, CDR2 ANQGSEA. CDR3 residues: CSVPGQWTEAFF. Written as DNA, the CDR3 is TGCAGCGTGCCGGGACAGTGGACTGAAGCTTTCTTT.

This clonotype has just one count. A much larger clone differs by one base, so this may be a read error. The CDR3 sequence is CASRYRGVNTEALF. CDR3 DNA sequence: TGTGCCAGCAGATACAGGGGAGTGAACACTGAAGCTCTCTTT. The chain combines TRBV27 with TRBJ1-1, with 7 bases that match TRBD1. The CDR3 spans 14 residues. In germline, CDR1 is MNHEY, CDR2 SMNVEV (reference sequence).

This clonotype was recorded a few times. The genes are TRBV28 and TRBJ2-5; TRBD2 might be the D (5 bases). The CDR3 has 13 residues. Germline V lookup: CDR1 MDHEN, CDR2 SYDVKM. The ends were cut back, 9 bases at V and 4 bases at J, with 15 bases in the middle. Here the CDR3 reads CASSAGGLETQYF. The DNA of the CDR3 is TGTGCCAGTTCGGCGGGTGGTTTAGAGACCCAGTACTTC. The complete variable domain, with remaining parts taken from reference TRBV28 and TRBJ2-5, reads DVKVTQSSRYLVKRTGEKVFLECVQDMDHENMFWYRQDPGLGLRLIYFSYDVKMKEKGDIPEGYSVSREKKERFSLILESASTNQTSMYLCASSAGGLETQYFGPGTRLLVL.

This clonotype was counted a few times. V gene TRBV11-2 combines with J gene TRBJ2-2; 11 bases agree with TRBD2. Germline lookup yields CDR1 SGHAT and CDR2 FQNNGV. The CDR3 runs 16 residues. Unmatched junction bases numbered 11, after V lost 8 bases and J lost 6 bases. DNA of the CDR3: TGTGCCAGCCGCGGTAGCGGGAGGGCCGAGGCCGGGGAGCTGTTTTTT. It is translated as CASRGSGRAEAGELFF.

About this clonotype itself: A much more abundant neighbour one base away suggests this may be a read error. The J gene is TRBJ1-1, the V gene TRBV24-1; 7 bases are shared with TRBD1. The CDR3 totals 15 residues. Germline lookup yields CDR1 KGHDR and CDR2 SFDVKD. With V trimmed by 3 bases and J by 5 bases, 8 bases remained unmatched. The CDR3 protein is CATSDAEQGRTEAFF. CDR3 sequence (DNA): TGTGCCACCAGTGATGCTGAACAGGGGAGGACTGAAGCTTTCTTT.

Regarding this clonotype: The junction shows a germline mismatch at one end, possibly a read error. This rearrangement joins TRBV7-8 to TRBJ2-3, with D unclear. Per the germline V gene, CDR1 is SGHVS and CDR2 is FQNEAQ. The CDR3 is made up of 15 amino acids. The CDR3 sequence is CTSSQIAGNTDTQYF. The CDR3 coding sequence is TGTACCAGCAGCCAAATTGCCGGCAACACAGATACGCAGTATTTT.

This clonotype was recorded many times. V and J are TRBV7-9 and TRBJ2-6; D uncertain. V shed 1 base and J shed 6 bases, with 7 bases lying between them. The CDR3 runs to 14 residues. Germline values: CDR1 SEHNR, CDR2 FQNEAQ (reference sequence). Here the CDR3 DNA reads TGTGCCAGCAGCTTAGATACTTTGGCCAACGTCCTGACTTTC. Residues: CASSLDTLANVLTF.

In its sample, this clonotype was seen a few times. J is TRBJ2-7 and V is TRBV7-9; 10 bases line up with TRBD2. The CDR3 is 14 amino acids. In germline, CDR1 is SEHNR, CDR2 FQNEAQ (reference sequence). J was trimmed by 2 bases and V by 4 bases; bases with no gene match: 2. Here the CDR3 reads CASSSAGGTYEQYF. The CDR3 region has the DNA TGTGCCAGCAGCTCAGCGGGAGGGACCTACGAGCAGTACTTC.

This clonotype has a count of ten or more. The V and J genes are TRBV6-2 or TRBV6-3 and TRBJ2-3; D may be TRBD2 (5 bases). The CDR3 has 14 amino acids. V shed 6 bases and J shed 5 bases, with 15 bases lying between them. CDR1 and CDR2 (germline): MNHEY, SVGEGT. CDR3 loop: CASSHQAGGDTQYF. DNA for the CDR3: TGTGCCAGCAGCCACCAGGCAGGAGGAGATACGCAGTATTTT.

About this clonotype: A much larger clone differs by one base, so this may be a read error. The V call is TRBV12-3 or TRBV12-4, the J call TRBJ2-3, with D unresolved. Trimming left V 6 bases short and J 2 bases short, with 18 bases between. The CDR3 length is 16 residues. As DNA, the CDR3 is TGTGCCAGCAGCCCCCGACCGTTGGGTGTCACAGATACGCAGTATTTT. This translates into CASSPRPLGVTDTQYF.

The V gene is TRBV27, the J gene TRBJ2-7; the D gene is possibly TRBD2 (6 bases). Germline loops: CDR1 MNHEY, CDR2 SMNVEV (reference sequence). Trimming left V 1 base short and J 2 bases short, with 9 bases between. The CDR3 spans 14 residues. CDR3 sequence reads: CASSLLEGPYEQYF. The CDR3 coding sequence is TGTGCCAGCAGTTTATTGGAGGGTCCCTACGAGCAGTACTTC.

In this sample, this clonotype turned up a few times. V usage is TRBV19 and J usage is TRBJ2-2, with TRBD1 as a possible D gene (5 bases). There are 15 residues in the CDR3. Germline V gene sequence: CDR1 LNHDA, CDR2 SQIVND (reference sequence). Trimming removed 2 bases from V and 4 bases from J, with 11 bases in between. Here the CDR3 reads CASSILATVTGELFF. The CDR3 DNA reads TGTGCCAGTAGTATATTGGCGACAGTCACCGGGGAGCTGTTTTTT.

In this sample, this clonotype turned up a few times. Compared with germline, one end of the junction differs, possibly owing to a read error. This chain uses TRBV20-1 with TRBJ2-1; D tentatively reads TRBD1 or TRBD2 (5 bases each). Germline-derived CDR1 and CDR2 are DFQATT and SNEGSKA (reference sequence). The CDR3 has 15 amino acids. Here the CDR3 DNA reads TGCAGTGCCAGAGGGGTAGCGCTCTCCTACAATGAGCAGTTCTTC. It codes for CSARGVALSYNEQFF.

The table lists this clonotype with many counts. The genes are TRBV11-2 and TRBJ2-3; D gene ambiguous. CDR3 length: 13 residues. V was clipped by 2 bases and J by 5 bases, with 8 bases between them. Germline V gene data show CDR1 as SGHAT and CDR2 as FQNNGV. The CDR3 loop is CASSLNSGDTQYF. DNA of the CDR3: TGTGCCAGCAGCTTAAATTCAGGAGATACGCAGTATTTT.

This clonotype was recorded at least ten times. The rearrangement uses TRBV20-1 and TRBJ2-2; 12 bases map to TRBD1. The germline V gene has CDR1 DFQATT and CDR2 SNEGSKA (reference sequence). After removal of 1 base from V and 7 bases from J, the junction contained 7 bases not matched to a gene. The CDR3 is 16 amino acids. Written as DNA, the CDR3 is TGCAGTGCTAGAGCGGGACAGGGGGCGCGAGGCGGGGAGCTGTTTTTT. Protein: CSARAGQGARGGELFF.

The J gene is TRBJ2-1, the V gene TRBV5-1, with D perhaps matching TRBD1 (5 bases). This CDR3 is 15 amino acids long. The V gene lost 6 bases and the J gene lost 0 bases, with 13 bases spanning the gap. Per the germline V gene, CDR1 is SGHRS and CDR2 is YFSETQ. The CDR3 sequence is CASIPDSSSYNEQFF. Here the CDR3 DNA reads TGCGCCAGCATACCTGACAGTAGCTCCTACAATGAGCAGTTCTTC.

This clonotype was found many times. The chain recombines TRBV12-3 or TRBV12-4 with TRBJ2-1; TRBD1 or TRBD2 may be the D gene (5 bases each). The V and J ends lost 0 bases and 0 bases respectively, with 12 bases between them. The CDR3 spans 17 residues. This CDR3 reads CASSLAGTESSYNEQFF. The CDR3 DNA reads TGTGCCAGCAGTTTAGCGGGGACGGAGAGCTCCTACAATGAGCAGTTCTTC.

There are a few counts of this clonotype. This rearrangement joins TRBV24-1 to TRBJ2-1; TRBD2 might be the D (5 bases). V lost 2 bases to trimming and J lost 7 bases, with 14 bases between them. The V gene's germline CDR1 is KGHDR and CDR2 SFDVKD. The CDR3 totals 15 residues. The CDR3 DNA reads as TGTGCCACCAGTGATTCACCTCGGAGAGGGAATGAGCAGTTCTTC. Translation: CATSDSPRRGNEQFF.

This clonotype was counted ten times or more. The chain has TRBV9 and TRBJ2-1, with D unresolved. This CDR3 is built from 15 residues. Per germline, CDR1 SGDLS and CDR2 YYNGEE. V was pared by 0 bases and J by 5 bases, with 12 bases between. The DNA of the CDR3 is TGTGCCAGCAGCGTAGCTCTCAATCGGAACAATGAGCAGTTCTTC. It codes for CASSVALNRNNEQFF.

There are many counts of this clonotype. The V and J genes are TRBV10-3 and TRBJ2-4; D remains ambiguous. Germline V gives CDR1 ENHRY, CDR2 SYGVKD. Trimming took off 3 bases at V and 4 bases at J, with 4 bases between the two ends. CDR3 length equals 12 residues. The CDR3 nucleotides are TGTGCCATCAGTGATGGAAAAAACATTCAGTACTTC. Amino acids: CAISDGKNIQYF.

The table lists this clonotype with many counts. The CDR3 loop is CASSLTWVQPHEQFF. The CDR3 DNA reads as TGTGCCAGCAGCTTAACGTGGGTCCAGCCCCATGAGCAGTTCTTC. The chain combines TRBV7-3 with TRBJ2-1; unclear D gene. Germline CDR1 reads SGHTA; CDR2 reads FQGTGA. The CDR3 is 15 residues long. Trimming took off 0 bases at V and 8 bases at J, with 14 bases between the two ends.

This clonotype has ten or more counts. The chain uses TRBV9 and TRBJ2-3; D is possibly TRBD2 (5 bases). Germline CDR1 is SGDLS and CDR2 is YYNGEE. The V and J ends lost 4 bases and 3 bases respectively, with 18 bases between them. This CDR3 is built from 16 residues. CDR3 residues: CASSPYSVSGTDTQYF. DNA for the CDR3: TGTGCCAGCAGCCCGTATAGCGTGAGCGGTACAGATACGCAGTATTTT. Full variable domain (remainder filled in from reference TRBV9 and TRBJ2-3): DSGVTQTPKHLITATGQRVTLRCSPRSGDLSVYWYQQSLDQGLQFLIQYYNGEERAKGNILERFSAQQFPDLHSELNLSSLELGDSALYFCASSPYSVSGTDTQYFGPGTRLTVL.

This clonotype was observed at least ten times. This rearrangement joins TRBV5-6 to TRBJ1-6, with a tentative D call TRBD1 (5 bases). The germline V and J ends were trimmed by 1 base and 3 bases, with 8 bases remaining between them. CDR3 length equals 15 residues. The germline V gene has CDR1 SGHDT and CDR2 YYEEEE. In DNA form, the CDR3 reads TGTGCCAGCAGCTTGTACAGGAACTATAATTCACCCCTCCACTTT. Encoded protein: CASSLYRNYNSPLHF.

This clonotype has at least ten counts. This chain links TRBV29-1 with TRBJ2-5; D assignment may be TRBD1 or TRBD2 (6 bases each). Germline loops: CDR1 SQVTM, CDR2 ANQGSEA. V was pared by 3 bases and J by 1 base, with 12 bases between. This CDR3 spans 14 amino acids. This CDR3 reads CSVDRGLLQETQYF. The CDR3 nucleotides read TGCAGCGTTGATCGGGGGCTCCTCCAAGAGACCCAGTACTTC.

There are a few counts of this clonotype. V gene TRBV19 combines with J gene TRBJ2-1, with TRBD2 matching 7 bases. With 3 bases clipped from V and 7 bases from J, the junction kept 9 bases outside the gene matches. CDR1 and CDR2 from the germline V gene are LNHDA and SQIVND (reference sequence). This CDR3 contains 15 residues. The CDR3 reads CASSISGAGSNEQFF. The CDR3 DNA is TGTGCCAGTAGTATTTCGGGAGCGGGAAGTAATGAGCAGTTCTTC. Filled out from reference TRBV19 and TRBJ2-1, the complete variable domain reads DGGITQSPKYLFRKEGQNVTLSCEQNLNHDAMYWYRQDPGQGLRLIYYSQIVNDFQKGDIAEGYSVSREKKESFPLTVTSAQKNPTAFYLCASSISGAGSNEQFFGPGTRLTVL.

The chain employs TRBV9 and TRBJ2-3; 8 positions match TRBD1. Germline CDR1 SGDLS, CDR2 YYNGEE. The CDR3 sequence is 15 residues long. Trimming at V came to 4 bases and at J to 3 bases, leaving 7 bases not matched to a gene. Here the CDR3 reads CASSPRQGRTDTQYF. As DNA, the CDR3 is TGTGCCAGCAGCCCCCGACAGGGGAGGACAGATACGCAGTATTTT.

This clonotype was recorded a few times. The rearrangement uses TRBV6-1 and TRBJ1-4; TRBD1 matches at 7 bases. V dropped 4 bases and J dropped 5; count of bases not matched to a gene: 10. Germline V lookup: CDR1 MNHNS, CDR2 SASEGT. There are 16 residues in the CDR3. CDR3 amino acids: CASSATRDRKNEKLFF. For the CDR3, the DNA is TGTGCCAGCAGTGCCACCCGGGACAGAAAAAATGAAAAACTGTTTTTT.

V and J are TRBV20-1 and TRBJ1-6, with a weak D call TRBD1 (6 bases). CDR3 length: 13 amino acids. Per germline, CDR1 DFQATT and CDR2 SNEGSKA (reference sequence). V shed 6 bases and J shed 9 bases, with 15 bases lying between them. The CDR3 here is CSAPRGIRSPLHF. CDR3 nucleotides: TGCAGTGCCCCCAGGGGTATTCGTTCACCCCTCCACTTT.

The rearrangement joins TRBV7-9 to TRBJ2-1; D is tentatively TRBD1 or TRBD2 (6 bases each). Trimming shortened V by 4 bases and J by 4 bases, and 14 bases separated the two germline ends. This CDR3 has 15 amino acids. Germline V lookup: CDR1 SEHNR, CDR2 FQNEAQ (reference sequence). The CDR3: CASSWAGHQYNEQFF. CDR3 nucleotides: TGTGCCAGCAGCTGGGCGGGACACCAATACAATGAGCAGTTCTTC.

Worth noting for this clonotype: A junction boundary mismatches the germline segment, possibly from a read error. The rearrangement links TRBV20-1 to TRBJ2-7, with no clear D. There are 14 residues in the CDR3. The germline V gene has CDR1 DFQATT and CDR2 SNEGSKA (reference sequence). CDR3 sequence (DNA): TGCAGTGCTAGTCGCGAGTCAATCCCCTATGAGCAGTACTTC. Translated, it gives CSASRESIPYEQYF.

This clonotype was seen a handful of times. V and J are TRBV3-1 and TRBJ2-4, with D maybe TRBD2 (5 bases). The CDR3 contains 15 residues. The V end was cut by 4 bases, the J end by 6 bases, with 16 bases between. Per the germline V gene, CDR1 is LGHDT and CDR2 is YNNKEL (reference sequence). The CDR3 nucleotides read TGTGCCAGCAGCCCCTCCGGACTGATGCCAAACATTCAGTACTTC. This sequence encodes CASSPSGLMPNIQYF.